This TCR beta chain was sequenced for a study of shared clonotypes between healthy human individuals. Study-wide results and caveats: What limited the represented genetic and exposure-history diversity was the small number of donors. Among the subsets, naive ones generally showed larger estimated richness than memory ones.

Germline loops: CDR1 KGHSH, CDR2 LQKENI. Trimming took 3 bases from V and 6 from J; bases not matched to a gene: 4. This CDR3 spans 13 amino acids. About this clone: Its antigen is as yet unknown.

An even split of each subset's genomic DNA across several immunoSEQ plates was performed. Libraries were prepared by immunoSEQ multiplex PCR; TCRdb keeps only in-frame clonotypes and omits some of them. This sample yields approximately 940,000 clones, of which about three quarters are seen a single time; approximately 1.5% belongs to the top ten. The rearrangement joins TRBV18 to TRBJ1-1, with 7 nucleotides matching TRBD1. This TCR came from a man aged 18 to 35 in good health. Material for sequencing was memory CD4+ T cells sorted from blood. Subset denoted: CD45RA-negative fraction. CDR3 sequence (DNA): TGTGCCAGCTCACCGCGACAGGGCTCTGAAGCTTTCTTT. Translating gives CASSPRQGSEAFF.